This T cell receptor beta chain was captured by sequencing in a study of blood T cell repertoires in COVID-19. Using immunoSEQ multiplex PCR, the repertoire was profiled, and TCRdb retains in-frame clones only, with some absent. The sample carries under 95,000 clones, about nine tenths recorded once. V was pared by 0 bases and J by 2 bases, with 8 bases between. The CDR3 spans 15 residues. Germline CDR1 reads SGHTS; CDR2 reads YDEGEE. This receptor was taken from a woman in her 50s in a cohort sampled during active COVID-19. Sequencing used peripheral blood. The V gene is TRBV5-8, the J gene TRBJ2-2; D is undetermined. The CDR3 coding sequence is TGTGCCAGCAGCTTGGTGGGCCGTAACACCGGGGAGCTGTTTTTT. Protein: CASSLVGRNTGELFF.